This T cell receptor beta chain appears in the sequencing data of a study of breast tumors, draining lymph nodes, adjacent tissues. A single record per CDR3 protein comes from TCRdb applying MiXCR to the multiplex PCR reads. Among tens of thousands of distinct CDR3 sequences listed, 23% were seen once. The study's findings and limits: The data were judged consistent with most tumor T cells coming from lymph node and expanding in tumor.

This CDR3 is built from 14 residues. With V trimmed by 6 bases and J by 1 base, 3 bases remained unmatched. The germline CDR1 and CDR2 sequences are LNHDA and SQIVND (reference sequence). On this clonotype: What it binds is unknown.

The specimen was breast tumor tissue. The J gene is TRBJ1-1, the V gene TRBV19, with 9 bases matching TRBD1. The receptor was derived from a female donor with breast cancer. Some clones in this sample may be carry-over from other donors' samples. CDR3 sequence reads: CASSRTGANTEAFF. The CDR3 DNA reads TGTGCCAGTAGCAGGACAGGGGCGAACACTGAAGCTTTCTTT.